The 18 T cell receptor beta chains below all came from one sample that was sequenced in a study of Ad26.COV2.S vaccination and SARS-CoV-2 variants. Described treatment: about 20 received Ad26.COV2.S at low or high dose, single or two shots; five or six received placebo; per-sample allocation not given. Day 63 after the first vaccine or placebo injection was the time point for sampling. Generated by immunoSEQ multiplex PCR, the TCRdb table keeps only in-frame clones and is missing some. The sample shows some 290,000 clones, around 84% of them seen only once. This specimen consisted of peripheral blood, obtained in a trial of Ad26.COV2.S vaccine versus placebo. These TCRs come from a person between 18 and 65 years old who received the Ad26.COV2.S COVID-19 vaccine or a placebo.

This clone was picked up one time. This chain uses TRBV7-2 with TRBJ1-1; D is possibly TRBD1 (5 bases). CDR3 length: 15 amino acids. Germline V gene data show CDR1 as SGHTA and CDR2 as FQGNSA. Trimming pared 5 bases from V and 0 bases from J, leaving 13 bases between. CDR3 residues: CASSLFGTLNTEAFF. Here the CDR3 DNA reads TGTGCCAGCAGCCTCTTCGGGACCCTGAACACTGAAGCTTTCTTT.

This clone was counted ten times or more. The chain combines TRBV19 with TRBJ2-3; the D gene is possibly TRBD1 (6 bases). Per germline, CDR1 LNHDA and CDR2 SQIVND (reference sequence). This CDR3 is built from 15 residues. Trimming cost V 1 base and J 3 bases, with 11 bases left between them. The DNA of the CDR3 is TGTGCCAGTAGTATAGTGGGCACAGGGACAGATACGCAGTATTTT. This gives the protein CASSIVGTGTDTQYF.

This CDR3 reads CASSQAYLSPLHF. The DNA of the CDR3 is TGTGCCAGCAGCCAAGCGTACCTCTCACCCCTCCACTTT. The chain couples TRBV14 to TRBJ1-6; D is unclear. V gave up 1 base and J gave up 10 bases, with 8 bases separating them. The CDR3 has 13 residues. Germline V gene data show CDR1 as SGHDN and CDR2 as FVKESK.

Here the CDR3 DNA reads TGTGCCAGCAGCTTGACAACAGGGGTGACTGAAAAACTGTTTTTT. Its protein product is CASSLTTGVTEKLFF. The rearrangement uses TRBV5-4 and TRBJ1-4; 7 bases are shared with TRBD1. Per the germline V gene, CDR1 is SGHNT and CDR2 is YYREEE (reference sequence). The CDR3 has 15 amino acids. After removal of 1 base from V and 7 bases from J, the junction contained 7 bases not matched to a gene. Using reference TRBV5-4 and TRBJ1-4 for the parts outside the CDR3, the full variable domain is ETGVTQSPTHLIKTRGQQVTLRCSSQSGHNTVSWYQQALGQGPQFIFQYYREEENGRGNFPPRFSGLQFPNYSSELNVNALELDDSALYLCASSLTTGVTEKLFFGSGTQLSVL.

This chain joins TRBV3-1 (or the pseudogene TRBV3-2) and TRBJ1-1; D gene ambiguous. CDR3 size: 12 residues. V was shortened by 7 bases and J by 1 base, with 7 bases between the two germline ends. CDR1 LGHDT and CDR2 YNNKEL come from the germline V gene (reference sequence). The CDR3 DNA follows: TGTGCCAGCAACGTGACGAACACTGAAGCTTTCTTT. Translating it yields CASNVTNTEAFF.

The chain has TRBV6-5 and TRBJ1-4, with unresolved D. Germline V gives CDR1 MNHEY, CDR2 SVGAGI. The CDR3 is 14 residues long. Trimming pared 6 bases from V and 3 bases from J, leaving 11 bases between. This chain's CDR3 is CASRLGGANEKLFF. The DNA of the CDR3 is TGTGCCAGCAGGCTAGGTGGGGCTAATGAAAAACTGTTTTTT.

The chain employs TRBV4-1 and TRBJ2-1, with a weak D call TRBD1 (6 bases). CDR3 size: 16 residues. The germline V and J ends were trimmed by 0 bases and 0 bases, with 9 bases remaining between them. The germline gives CDR1 MGHRA, CDR2 YSYEKL. CDR3 loop: CASSQDGQSSYNEQFF. The CDR3 DNA follows: TGCGCCAGCAGCCAAGACGGACAGTCCTCCTACAATGAGCAGTTCTTC.

This chain uses TRBV2 with TRBJ1-1; D gene unclear. The V and J ends lost 4 bases and 2 bases respectively, with 11 bases between them. The CDR3 is 14 amino acids. Germline V gene sequence: CDR1 SNHLY, CDR2 FYNNEI. This CDR3 is CASSVEVPNTEAFF. The CDR3 coding sequence is TGTGCCAGCAGTGTCGAGGTACCCAACACTGAAGCTTTCTTT.

This sequence joins TRBV28 and TRBJ2-5; 7 bases are a match to TRBD2. Germline V gene data show CDR1 as MDHEN and CDR2 as SYDVKM. J was trimmed by 2 bases and V by 5 bases; bases with no gene match: 5. The CDR3 loop spans 14 amino acids. In DNA, the CDR3 is TGTGCCAGCAGTCCAGGGACTACTCAAGAGACCCAGTACTTC. Protein product: CASSPGTTQETQYF.

This clone was observed a handful of times. The chain combines TRBV20-1 with TRBJ2-1; D not resolved. The germline V and J ends were trimmed by 2 bases and 5 bases, with 4 bases remaining between them. This CDR3 comprises 11 residues. CDR1 DFQATT and CDR2 SNEGSKA come from the germline V gene (reference sequence). The CDR3 nucleotides read TGCAGTGCTAGACTGCACAATGAGCAGTTCTTC. Amino acid sequence: CSARLHNEQFF.

This chain links TRBV29-1 with TRBJ1-2, with D maybe TRBD1 (5 bases). The CDR3 is 11 amino acids. Trimming took 3 bases from V and 8 from J, leaving 10 bases between them. The germline gives CDR1 SQVTM, CDR2 ANQGSEA. CDR3: CSVDEGRGYTF. In DNA, the CDR3 is TGCAGCGTTGATGAGGGGCGCGGCTACACCTTC.

Concerning this clone: Other DNA sequences within the sample encode an identical CDR3. V usage is TRBV9 and J usage is TRBJ1-1; the D is unclear. CDR1 is SGDLS and CDR2 is YYNGEE in the germline V gene. V lost 2 bases to trimming and J lost 1 base, with 3 bases between them. The CDR3 is made up of 12 amino acids. The DNA of the CDR3 is TGTGCCAGCAGCGTTGAGAACACTGAAGCTTTCTTT. It specifies CASSVENTEAFF.

The count of this clone is one. The gene calls are TRBV29-1 and TRBJ1-1; D is unclear. V lost 6 bases, J lost 6 bases, and 17 bases lay in between. Germline CDR1 is SQVTM and CDR2 is ANQGSEA. This CDR3 is 13 amino acids long. CDR3 sequence reads: CSVVSPGGAEAFF. CDR3 coding DNA: TGCAGCGTCGTGTCCCCGGGCGGAGCTGAAGCTTTCTTT.

The chain uses TRBV15 and TRBJ2-3; D uncertain. The CDR3 contains 14 residues. Germline V gene lookup returns CDR1 LNHNV and CDR2 YYDKDF (reference sequence). V dropped 1 base and J dropped 4 bases, with 9 bases sitting between them. CDR3 nucleotides: TGTGCCACCAGCAGAGCGCCTGGCGCAGATACGCAGTATTTT. It codes for CATSRAPGADTQYF. The full variable domain, rest sourced from reference TRBV15 and TRBJ2-3, is DAMVIQNPRYQVTQFGKPVTLSCSQTLNHNVMYWYQQKSSQAPKLLFHYYDKDFNNEADTPDNFQSRRPNTSFCFLDIRSPGLGDTAMYLCATSRAPGADTQYFGPGTRLTVL.

The rearrangement uses TRBV19 and TRBJ1-1, with D perhaps TRBD1 (6 bases). V lost 6 bases and J lost 4, with 15 bases in between. Germline CDR1 and CDR2: LNHDA and SQIVND (reference sequence). The CDR3 loop spans 14 amino acids. This chain's CDR3 is CASSTGWFRTEAFF. CDR3 sequence (DNA): TGTGCCAGTAGCACAGGGTGGTTTCGCACTGAAGCTTTCTTT. Full variable domain (remainder filled in from reference TRBV19 and TRBJ1-1): DGGITQSPKYLFRKEGQNVTLSCEQNLNHDAMYWYRQDPGQGLRLIYYSQIVNDFQKGDIAEGYSVSREKKESFPLTVTSAQKNPTAFYLCASSTGWFRTEAFFGQGTRLTVV.

The chain combines TRBV7-9 with TRBJ2-1, with D tentatively TRBD1 or TRBD2 (5 bases each). The V and J ends lost 3 bases and 6 bases respectively, with 9 bases between them. Germline V gene sequence: CDR1 SEHNR, CDR2 FQNEAQ (reference sequence). The CDR3 length is 13 residues. The CDR3 protein is CASSLVGRNEQFF. In DNA, the CDR3 is TGTGCCAGCAGCTTGGTGGGACGCAATGAGCAGTTCTTC.

The V and J genes are TRBV2 and TRBJ1-2, with TRBD1 as a possible D gene (5 bases). The germline V gene has CDR1 SNHLY and CDR2 FYNNEI. Trimming left V 6 bases short and J 5 bases short, with 13 bases between. This CDR3 is 13 amino acids long. The CDR3: CASRAGEWYGYTF. The DNA of the CDR3 is TGTGCCAGCAGGGCGGGGGAGTGGTATGGCTACACCTTC.

V and J are TRBV7-2 and TRBJ1-1, with TRBD1 matching 9 bases. Germline values: CDR1 SGHTA, CDR2 FQGNSA. The CDR3 loop spans 17 amino acids. The ends lost 5 bases at V and 4 bases at J; junction bases unmatched: 14. CDR3 in DNA: TGTGCCAGCAGCCCCGGGACAGGGTGGGTTCTCGGCACTGAAGCTTTCTTT. It encodes CASSPGTGWVLGTEAFF. Filled out from reference TRBV7-2 and TRBJ1-1, the complete variable domain reads GAGVSQSPSNKVTEKGKDVELRCDPISGHTALYWYRQSLGQGLEFLIYFQGNSAPDKSGLPSDRFSAERTGGSVSTLTIQRTQQEDSAVYLCASSPGTGWVLGTEAFFGQGTRLTVV.